Following are 8 T cell receptor beta chains from one sample sequenced in a study of T cell clusters in autoimmune cytopenias. TRB was amplified by touch-down multiplex PCR, primer pools A and B combined. With the multiplex PCR reads reprocessed, TCRdb shows one record per CDR3 protein and no DNA. The table for this sample gives roughly 8,100 distinct CDR3 sequences. TRB was amplified from around 0.25 ug of peripheral blood genomic DNA per sample. The specimen sequenced was peripheral blood. The receptor source for this set is a human donor with an autoimmune cytopenia or autoimmune hepatitis (not recorded which).

The genes are TRBV6-4 and TRBJ2-7; TCRdb gives TRBD1 as the D gene, but with no DNA this cannot be confirmed. Germline V lookup: CDR1 MRHNA, CDR2 SNTAGT. This CDR3 region has 14 residues. CDR3: CASSEGGTLSEQYF.

This clonotype is identified as medium-sized from frequency. The rearrangement joins TRBV18 to TRBJ2-7; TCRdb's D gene call, TRBD1, goes unchecked for lack of DNA. This CDR3 region has 15 residues. CDR1 and CDR2 from the germline V gene are KGHSH and LQKENI. This CDR3 reads CASSPRREIPYEQYF.

This chain joins TRBV24-1 and TRBJ2-2; no DNA is available, so the TRBD1 call from TCRdb remains unchecked. CDR3 length: 14 amino acids. Germline loops: CDR1 KGHDR, CDR2 SFDVKD. The CDR3 sequence: CATKSGQVTGELFF.

The chain employs TRBV19 and TRBJ2-2; TCRdb outputs TRBD2, but without DNA this stays unchecked. The CDR3 contains 19 residues. Germline CDR1 and CDR2: LNHDA and SQIVND (reference sequence). CDR3 loop: CAKNLAGGRRGGPTGELFF.

This sequence joins TRBV6-8 and TRBJ1-4. This CDR3 is 14 amino acids long. CDR1 is MNHGY, CDR2 SAAAGT, per germline. The CDR3 reads CASSYDKAVIKLFF.

The chain links TRBV4-2 to TRBJ2-6; TCRdb indicates TRBD1, and absent DNA this call remains unverified. CDR1 is LGHNA, CDR2 YNFKEQ, per germline. This CDR3 has 19 amino acids. CDR3 amino acids: CASSQDLKGRRTGANVLTF.

The chain combines TRBV6-5 with TRBJ2-7; as DNA is missing, the TRBD1 call by TCRdb cannot be tested. CDR1 and CDR2 from the germline V gene are MNHEY and SVGAGI. There are 15 residues in the CDR3. CDR3 in amino acids: CASSYGGTGYYEQYF.

The chain couples TRBV18 to TRBJ2-7. This CDR3 spans 12 amino acids. Looked up from germline, CDR1 is KGHSH and CDR2 is LQKENI. The chain's CDR3 is CASSPKGYEQYF.